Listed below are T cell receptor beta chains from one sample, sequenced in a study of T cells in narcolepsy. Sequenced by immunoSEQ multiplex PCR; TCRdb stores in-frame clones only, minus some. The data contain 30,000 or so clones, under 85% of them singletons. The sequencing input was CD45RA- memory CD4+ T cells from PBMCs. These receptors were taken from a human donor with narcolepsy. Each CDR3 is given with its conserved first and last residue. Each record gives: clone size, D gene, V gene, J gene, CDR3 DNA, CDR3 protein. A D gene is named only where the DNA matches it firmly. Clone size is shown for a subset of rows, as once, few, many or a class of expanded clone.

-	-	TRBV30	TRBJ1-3	TGTGCCTGGGGTGGATTCCTTGGTCGCGCTAGCTCTGGAAACACCATATATTTT	CAWGGFLGRASSGNTIYF
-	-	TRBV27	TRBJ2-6	TGTGCCAGCAGTTTGTGGGGTGCTGGGGCCAACGTCCTGACTTTC	CASSLWGAGANVLTF
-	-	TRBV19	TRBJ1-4	TGTGCCAGCTCTTTCGGGGTCGGGCAGAAGATTACAACTAATGAAAAACTGTTTTTT	CASSFGVGQKITTNEKLFF
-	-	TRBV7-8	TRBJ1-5	TGTGCCAGCAGCTCTGGGGTCGATCAGCCCCAGCATTTT	CASSSGVDQPQHF
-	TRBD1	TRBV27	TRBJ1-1	TGTGCCAGCAGACCAGACAGGGGTTTGAACACTGAAGCTTTCTTT	CASRPDRGLNTEAFF
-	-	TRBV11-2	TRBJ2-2	TGTGCCAGCAGCTTAAGTGTACAGGGAACCGGGGAGCTGTTTTTT	CASSLSVQGTGELFF
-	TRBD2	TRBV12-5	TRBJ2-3	TGTGCCACTGAGGCTAGCGGGGTATTTGGTACGCAGTATTTT	CATEASGVFGTQYF
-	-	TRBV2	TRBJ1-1	TGTGCCAGCAGTGAAGTTCAGGGGTACACTGAAGCTTTCTTT	CASSEVQGYTEAFF
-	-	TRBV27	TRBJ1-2	TGTGCCAGCAGTTTATACGGGGGCGGGGGCTACACCTTC	CASSLYGGGGYTF
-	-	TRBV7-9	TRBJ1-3	TGTGCCAGCAGCTTGGCAGAGACAGGACGAGGAAACACCATATATTTT	CASSLAETGRGNTIYF
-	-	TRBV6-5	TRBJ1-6	TGTGCCACCCTGCGGGGACGCGGGTCACCCCTCCACTTT	CATLRGRGSPLHF
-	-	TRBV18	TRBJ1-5	TGTGCCAGCTCACCACCAGGGGAGAATCAGCCCCAGCATTTT	CASSPPGENQPQHF
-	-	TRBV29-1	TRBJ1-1	TGCAGCGTTGGGGCACTCTCGGGCACTGAAGCTTTCTTT	CSVGALSGTEAFF
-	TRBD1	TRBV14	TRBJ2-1	TGTGCCAGCAGCCAGGGACAGGGTTTTTCCTACAATGAGCAGTTCTTC	CASSQGQGFSYNEQFF
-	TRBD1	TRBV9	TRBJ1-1	TGTGCCAGCAGCCCGAGGGGTGGGACAGGGTTCACTGAAGCTTTCTTT	CASSPRGGTGFTEAFF
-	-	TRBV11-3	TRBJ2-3	TGTGCCAGCAGCTTTCTTATTCGTGGGCAGGGGTCAGATACGCAGTATTTT	CASSFLIRGQGSDTQYF
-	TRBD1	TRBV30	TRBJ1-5	TGTGCCTGGAGTGGTGGGACAGGGCCTCAGCCCCAGCATTTT	CAWSGGTGPQPQHF
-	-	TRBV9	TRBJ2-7	TGTGCCAGCAGCGCCCGCGTTGGGGGCGAGCAGTACTTC	CASSARVGGEQYF
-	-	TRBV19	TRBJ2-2	TGTGCCAGTAGTATAGTCGGGGGCGGCAACACCGGGGAGCTGTTTTTT	CASSIVGGGNTGELFF
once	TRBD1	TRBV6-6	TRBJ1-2	TGTGCCAGCAGCTCGACAGGGGGCGCAACTGGCTACACCTTC	CASSSTGGATGYTF
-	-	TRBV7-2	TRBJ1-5	TGTGCCAGCAGCGCACATAAAGGATCTCAGCCCCAGCATTTT	CASSAHKGSQPQHF
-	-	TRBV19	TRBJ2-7	TGTGCCAGTAGGAAGGCGGAATTTCAAACCTACGAGCAGTACTTC	CASRKAEFQTYEQYF
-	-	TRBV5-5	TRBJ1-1	TGTGCCAGCAGCACCCTCGGGGCGGCTTTCTTT	CASSTLGAAFF
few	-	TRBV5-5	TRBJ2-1	TGTGCCAGCAGCGGAGGGAGAATCGGGGACAATGAGCAGTTCTTC	CASSGGRIGDNEQFF
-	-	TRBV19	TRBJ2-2	TGTGGGTCTGCCCCATCGAGACCCGGGGAGCTGTTTTTT	CGSAPSRPGELFF
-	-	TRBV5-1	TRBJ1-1	TGCGCCAGCAGCTTGGTAGGGCAGCCGAACACTGAAGCTTTCTTT	CASSLVGQPNTEAFF
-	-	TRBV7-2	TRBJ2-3	TGTGCCAGCAGCCCCCTCAGGGGATATACGCAGTATTTT	CASSPLRGYTQYF
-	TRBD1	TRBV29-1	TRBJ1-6	TGCAGCGTCGTGACAGGGGTTAATTCACCCCTCCACTTT	CSVVTGVNSPLHF
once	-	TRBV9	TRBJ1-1	TGTGCCAGCGCACTGGGGCAGAACACTGAAGCTTTCTTT	CASALGQNTEAFF
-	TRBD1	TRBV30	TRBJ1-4	TGTGCCTGGAGTGTGACAGGGGGTGAAAAACTGTTTTTT	CAWSVTGGEKLFF
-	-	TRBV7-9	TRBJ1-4	TGTGCCAGCAGCCCCACGGGGGGCAATGAAAAACTGTTTTTT	CASSPTGGNEKLFF
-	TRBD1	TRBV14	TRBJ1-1	TGTGCCAGCAGCCACAGGACAGGGGTTGCCATGAACACTGAAGCTTTCTTT	CASSHRTGVAMNTEAFF
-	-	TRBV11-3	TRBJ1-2	TGTGCCAGCAGCTCGCTGCCAGCGGGAGGCTACACCTTC	CASSSLPAGGYTF
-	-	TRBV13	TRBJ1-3	TGTGCCAGCAGGTTTATCTCTGGAAACACCATATATTTT	CASRFISGNTIYF
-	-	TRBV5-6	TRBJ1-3	TGTGCCAGCAGCTTTTGGGCAGCTGGAAACACCATATATTTT	CASSFWAAGNTIYF
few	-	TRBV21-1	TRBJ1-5	TGTGCCAGCAGCAACGACGTTGATCAGCCCCAGCATTTT	CASSNDVDQPQHF
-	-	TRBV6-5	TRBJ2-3	TGTGCCAGCAGTACCCCTCTTGGCCACACAGATACGCAGTATTTT	CASSTPLGHTDTQYF
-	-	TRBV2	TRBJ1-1	TGTGCCAGTATCAGAGGCCGGGGGACTGAAGCTTTCTTT	CASIRGRGTEAFF
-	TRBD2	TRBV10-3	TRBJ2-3	TGTGCCATCAGCGGGACTAGCGGGGTCACAGATACGCAGTATTTT	CAISGTSGVTDTQYF
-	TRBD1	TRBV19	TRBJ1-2	TGTGCCAGTAGTTATCAGGGGGCGCAGGACTATGGCTACACCTTC	CASSYQGAQDYGYTF
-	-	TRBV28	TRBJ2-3	TGTGCCAGCAGTGTTGGACAGGGAGGGGCAGATACGCAGTATTTT	CASSVGQGGADTQYF
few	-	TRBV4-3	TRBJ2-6	TGCGCCAGCAGCCAAGATTTAGGAGGAGTTGGGGCCAACGTCCTGACTTTC	CASSQDLGGVGANVLTF
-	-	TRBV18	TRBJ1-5	TGTGCCAGCTCACCGGGACAAAGCAATCAGCCCCAGCATTTT	CASSPGQSNQPQHF
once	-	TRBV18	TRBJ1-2	TGTGCCAGCTCACCACCCCCCCCGGGGGCCGAGAATGGCTACACCTTC	CASSPPPPGAENGYTF
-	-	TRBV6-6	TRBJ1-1	TGTGCCAGCAGCCCCGGGACGAGAATTATGGGTACTGAAGCTTTCTTT	CASSPGTRIMGTEAFF
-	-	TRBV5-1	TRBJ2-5	TGCGCCAGCAGCTTGGTCCAGGGTCAAGGCGAGACCCAGTACTTC	CASSLVQGQGETQYF
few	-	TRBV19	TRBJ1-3	TGTGCCAGTATTCACAACTCTGGAAACACCATATATTTT	CASIHNSGNTIYF
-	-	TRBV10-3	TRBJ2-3	TGTGCCATGAAGGACGGGACTCAGTTCGATACGCAGTATTTT	CAMKDGTQFDTQYF
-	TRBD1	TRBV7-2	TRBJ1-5	TGTGCCAGCAGCTTGGAGGACAGGAGCAATCAGCCCCAGCATTTT	CASSLEDRSNQPQHF
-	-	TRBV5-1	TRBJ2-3	TGCGCCAGCAGCTTGAGGGGCGTGGAGACAGATACGCAGTATTTT	CASSLRGVETDTQYF
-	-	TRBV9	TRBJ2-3	TGTGCCAGCAGCGTAGGGATCAGCAATTTT	CASSVGISNF